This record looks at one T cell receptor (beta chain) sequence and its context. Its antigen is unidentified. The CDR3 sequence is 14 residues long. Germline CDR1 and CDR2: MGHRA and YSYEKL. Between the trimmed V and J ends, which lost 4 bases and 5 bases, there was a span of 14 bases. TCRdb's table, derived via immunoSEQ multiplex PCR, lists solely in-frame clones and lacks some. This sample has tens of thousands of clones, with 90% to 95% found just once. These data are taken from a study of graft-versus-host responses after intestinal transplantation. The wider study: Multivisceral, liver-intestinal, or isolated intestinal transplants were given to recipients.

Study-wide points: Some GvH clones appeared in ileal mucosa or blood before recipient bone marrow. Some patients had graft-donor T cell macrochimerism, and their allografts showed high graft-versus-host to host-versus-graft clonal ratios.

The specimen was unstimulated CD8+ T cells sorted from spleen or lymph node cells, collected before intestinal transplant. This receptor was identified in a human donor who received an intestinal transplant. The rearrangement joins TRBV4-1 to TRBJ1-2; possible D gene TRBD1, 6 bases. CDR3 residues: CASSPSGGAYGYTF. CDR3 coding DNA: TGCGCCAGCAGCCCCTCGGGGGGGGCATATGGCTACACCTTC.